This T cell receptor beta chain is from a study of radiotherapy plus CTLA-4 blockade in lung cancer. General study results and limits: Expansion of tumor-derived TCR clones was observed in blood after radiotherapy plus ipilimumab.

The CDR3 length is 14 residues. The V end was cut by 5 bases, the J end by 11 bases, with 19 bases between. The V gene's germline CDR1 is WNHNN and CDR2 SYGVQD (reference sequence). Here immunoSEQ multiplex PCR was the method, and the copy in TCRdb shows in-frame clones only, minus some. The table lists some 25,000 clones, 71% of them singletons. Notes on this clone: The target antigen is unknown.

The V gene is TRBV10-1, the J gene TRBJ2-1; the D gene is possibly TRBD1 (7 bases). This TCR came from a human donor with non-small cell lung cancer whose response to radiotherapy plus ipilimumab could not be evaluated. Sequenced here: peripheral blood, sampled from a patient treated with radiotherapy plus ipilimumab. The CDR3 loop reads CASSNRDQGGKQFF. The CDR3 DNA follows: TGCGCCAGCAGTAATCGGGACCAGGGGGGCAAGCAGTTCTTC.